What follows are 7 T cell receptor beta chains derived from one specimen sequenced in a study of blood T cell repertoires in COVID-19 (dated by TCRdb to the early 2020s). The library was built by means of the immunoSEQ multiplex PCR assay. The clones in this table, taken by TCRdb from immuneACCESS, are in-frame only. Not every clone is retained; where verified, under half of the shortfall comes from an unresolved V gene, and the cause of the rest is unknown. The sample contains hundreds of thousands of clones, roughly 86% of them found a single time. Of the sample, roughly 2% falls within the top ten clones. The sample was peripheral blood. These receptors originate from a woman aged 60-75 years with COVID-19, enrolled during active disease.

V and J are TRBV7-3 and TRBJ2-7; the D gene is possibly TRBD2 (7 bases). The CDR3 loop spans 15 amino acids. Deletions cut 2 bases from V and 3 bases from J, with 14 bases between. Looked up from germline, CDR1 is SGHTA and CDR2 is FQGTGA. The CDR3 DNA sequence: TGTGCCAGCAGCTTATCGGGCGGGGGCTACTACGAGCAGTACTTC. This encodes CASSLSGGGYYEQYF.

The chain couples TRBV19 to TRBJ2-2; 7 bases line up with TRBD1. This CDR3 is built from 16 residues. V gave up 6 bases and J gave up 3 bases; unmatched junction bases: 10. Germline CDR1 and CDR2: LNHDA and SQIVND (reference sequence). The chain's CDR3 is CASRVIGGADTGELFF. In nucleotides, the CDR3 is TGTGCCAGTAGGGTAATAGGGGGCGCGGACACCGGGGAGCTGTTTTTT.

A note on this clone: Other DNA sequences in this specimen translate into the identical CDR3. The CDR3 DNA reads as TGTGCCAGCAGCGCACAGCTCATGAACACTGAAGCTTTCTTT. The encoded protein is CASSAQLMNTEAFF. The chain recombines TRBV9 with TRBJ1-1; unclear D gene. The CDR3 spans 14 residues. Germline CDR1 SGDLS, CDR2 YYNGEE. Trimming cost V 3 bases and J 0 bases, with 9 bases left between them.

The CDR3 loop is CASSSRGDSYNEQFF. The DNA of the CDR3 is TGTGCCAGCAGCAGTCGGGGGGACTCCTACAATGAGCAGTTCTTC. The genes are TRBV28 and TRBJ2-1, with 7 bases lining up with TRBD2. This CDR3 is built from 15 residues. Per germline, CDR1 MDHEN and CDR2 SYDVKM. The V segment lost 6 bases and the J segment 0 bases; nucleotides outside the gene matches: 5.

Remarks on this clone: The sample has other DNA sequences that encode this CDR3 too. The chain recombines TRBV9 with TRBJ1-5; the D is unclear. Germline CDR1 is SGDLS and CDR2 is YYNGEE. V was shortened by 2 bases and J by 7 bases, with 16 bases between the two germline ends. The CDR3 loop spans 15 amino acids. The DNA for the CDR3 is TGTGCCAGCAGCGTCGGAGGGAGAGAAGGACAGCCCCAGCATTTT. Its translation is CASSVGGREGQPQHF.

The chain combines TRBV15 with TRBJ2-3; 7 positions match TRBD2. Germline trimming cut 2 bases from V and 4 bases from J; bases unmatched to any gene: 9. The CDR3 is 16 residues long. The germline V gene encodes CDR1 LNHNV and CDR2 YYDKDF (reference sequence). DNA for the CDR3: TGTGCCACCAGCAGAACTCGGGGGGTAGGGTCAGATACGCAGTATTTT. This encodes CATSRTRGVGSDTQYF.

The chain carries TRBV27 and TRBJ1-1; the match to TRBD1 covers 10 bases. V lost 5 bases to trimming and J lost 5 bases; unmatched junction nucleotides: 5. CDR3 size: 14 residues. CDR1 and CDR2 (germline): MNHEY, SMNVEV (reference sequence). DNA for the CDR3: TGTGCCAGCAGTAAGACAGGGGGCTGGACTGAAGCTTTCTTT. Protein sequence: CASSKTGGWTEAFF.